The 20 T cell receptor beta chains reported below all come from one sample, sequenced in a study of T cell responses to AZD1222 COVID-19 vaccine. Sequencing used immunoSEQ multiplex PCR; TCRdb keeps in-frame clones, though not all of them. The table lists roughly 100,000 clones, roughly nine tenths of them singletons. The sequencing used peripheral blood, collected 28 days after the second dose of the MenACWY control vaccine. Receptor source: an adult who received the MenACWY meningococcal vaccine as a control.

CDR3 protein: CASSTPAEAFF. CDR3 DNA: TGTGCCAGCAGTACGCCCGCTGAAGCTTTCTTT. This rearrangement joins TRBV6-5 to TRBJ1-1; D is uncertain. Germline V CDR1 and CDR2: MNHEY, SVGAGI. Trimming took 5 bases from V and 6 from J, leaving 7 bases between them. The CDR3 has 11 amino acids.

CDR3 amino acids: CASSIADKSSYEQYF. In DNA form, the CDR3 reads TGTGCCAGTAGTATAGCAGATAAGAGCTCCTACGAGCAGTACTTC. The J gene is TRBJ2-7, the V gene TRBV19; no reliable D call. V lost 1 base, J lost 0 bases, and 10 bases lay in between. In germline, CDR1 is LNHDA, CDR2 SQIVND (reference sequence). This CDR3 comprises 15 residues.

The chain is built from TRBV15 and TRBJ1-5; D may be TRBD1 (6 bases). Trimming pared 3 bases from V and 0 bases from J, leaving 12 bases between. The CDR3 totals 16 residues. Germline V gene data show CDR1 as LNHNV and CDR2 as YYDKDF (reference sequence). CDR3 DNA: TGTGCCACCAGCAGGGTCGGGACACTTAGCAATCAGCCCCAGCATTTT. Its translation is CATSRVGTLSNQPQHF. The variable domain in full, with the rest retrieved from reference TRBV15 and TRBJ1-5, is DAMVIQNPRYQVTQFGKPVTLSCSQTLNHNVMYWYQQKSSQAPKLLFHYYDKDFNNEADTPDNFQSRRPNTSFCFLDIRSPGLGDTAMYLCATSRVGTLSNQPQHFGDGTRLSIL.

The J gene is TRBJ2-2, the V gene TRBV18; 8 nucleotides line up with TRBD2. V shed 2 bases, J shed 6 bases, and the junction held 8 bases outside the gene matches. This CDR3 spans 16 amino acids. The V gene's germline CDR1 is KGHSH and CDR2 LQKENI. CDR3 residues: CASSPAGTRDSGELFF. The DNA for the CDR3 is TGTGCCAGCTCACCAGCCGGGACTAGAGATTCCGGGGAGCTGTTTTTT. Using reference TRBV18 and TRBJ2-2 for the parts outside the CDR3, the full variable domain is NAGVMQNPRHLVRRRGQEARLRCSPMKGHSHVYWYRQLPEEGLKFMVYLQKENIIDESGMPKERFSAEFPKEGPSILRIQQVVRGDSAAYFCASSPAGTRDSGELFFGEGSRLTVL.

This clone was counted once. J is TRBJ1-1 and V is TRBV30; D gene unclear. CDR3 length: 13 amino acids. V lost 2 bases, J lost 0 bases, and 7 bases lay in between. Per the germline V gene, CDR1 is GTSNPN and CDR2 is SVGIG (reference sequence). As DNA, the CDR3 is TGTGCCTGGAGTACCCGGATGAACACTGAAGCTTTCTTT. Translated, it gives CAWSTRMNTEAFF.

This rearrangement joins TRBV14 to TRBJ1-2; 9 nucleotides line up with TRBD1. With V trimmed by 0 bases and J by 7 bases, 6 bases remained unmatched. The CDR3 contains 15 residues. Germline V CDR1 and CDR2: SGHDN, FVKESK. In nucleotides, the CDR3 is TGTGCCAGCAGCCAAGATCGACAGGGGGTTGGTGGCTACACCTTC. Translating it yields CASSQDRQGVGGYTF.

The rearrangement joins TRBV9 to TRBJ2-4; D is unresolved. Germline lookup yields CDR1 SGDLS and CDR2 YYNGEE. The CDR3 loop spans 15 amino acids. The V end lost 0 bases, the J end lost 0 bases, and 7 bases lay between the germline ends. CDR3 amino acids: CASSVGSLAKNIQYF. The CDR3, as DNA: TGTGCCAGCAGCGTAGGCAGTCTAGCCAAAAACATTCAGTACTTC.

The genes are TRBV3-1 (or the pseudogene TRBV3-2) and TRBJ1-2, with D perhaps matching TRBD1 (5 bases). CDR3 size: 13 residues. Per the germline V gene, CDR1 is LGHDT and CDR2 is YNNKEL (reference sequence). V lost 6 bases and J 7 bases, leaving 15 bases between the germline ends. CDR3 coding DNA: TGTGCCAGCAGTGGGACGCCTGGGGTTGGCTACACCTTC. Translated, it gives CASSGTPGVGYTF.

The chain recombines TRBV5-1 with TRBJ2-7; D is possibly TRBD1 (6 bases). The CDR3 loop spans 12 amino acids. Trimming took off 4 bases at V and 2 bases at J, with 7 bases between the two ends. Germline values: CDR1 SGHRS, CDR2 YFSETQ. This CDR3 reads CASSRDTYEQYF. As DNA, the CDR3 is TGCGCCAGCAGCAGGGACACCTACGAGCAGTACTTC.

This clone was recorded a few times. The chain uses TRBV28 and TRBJ2-2; TRBD1 matches 7 bases. From germline, CDR1 is MDHEN and CDR2 SYDVKM. The trim removed 7 bases at V and 0 bases at J, leaving 2 bases unmatched. The CDR3 is 14 amino acids. CDR3 bases: TGTGCCAGCACTACAGGGGCGAACACCGGGGAGCTGTTTTTT. Translating gives CASTTGANTGELFF.

This chain uses TRBV5-6 with TRBJ1-2, with 9 bases identical to TRBD1. Germline assignment: CDR1 SGHDT and CDR2 YYEEEE. The CDR3 runs to 15 residues. With V trimmed by 2 bases and J by 6 bases, 8 bases remained unmatched. CDR3 protein: CASSFPTGGENGYTF. CDR3 DNA sequence: TGTGCCAGCAGCTTTCCTACAGGGGGCGAAAATGGCTACACCTTC.

This sequence joins TRBV28 and TRBJ2-5; D is possibly TRBD2 (5 bases). Germline V CDR1 and CDR2: MDHEN, SYDVKM. The CDR3 runs 15 residues. The V end was cut by 4 bases, the J end by 9 bases, with 21 bases between. The CDR3 region has the DNA TGTGCCAGCAGTTCTTTACCGGAGGTCCTATATCCCCAGTACTTC. Translation: CASSSLPEVLYPQYF.

This chain connects TRBV5-6 to TRBJ2-7; 10 positions agree with TRBD1. Germline assignment: CDR1 SGHDT and CDR2 YYEEEE. This CDR3 region has 14 residues. With V trimmed by 6 bases and J by 3 bases, 6 bases remained unmatched. CDR3 coding DNA: TGTGCCAGCACCGAGACAGGGGGCCACTACGAGCAGTACTTC. It translates to CASTETGGHYEQYF.

V is TRBV18 and J is TRBJ1-3; 12 bases agree with TRBD1. CDR3 length equals 16 residues. Per germline, CDR1 KGHSH and CDR2 LQKENI. With V trimmed by 3 bases and J by 2 bases, 2 bases remained unmatched. The CDR3 nucleotides are TGTGCCAGCTCACCGGGACAGGGGGCTGCTGGAAACACCATATATTTT. Residues: CASSPGQGAAGNTIYF.

This chain connects TRBV19 to TRBJ2-1, with 7 positions matching TRBD2. Trimming at V came to 4 bases and at J to 4 bases, leaving 4 bases not matched to a gene. Germline V gene data show CDR1 as LNHDA and CDR2 as SQIVND (reference sequence). The CDR3 runs 14 residues. The CDR3 DNA reads as TGTGCCAGTAGTACAAGAGCGGGGTACAATGAGCAGTTCTTC. The encoded protein is CASSTRAGYNEQFF.

The chain is built from TRBV9 and TRBJ1-4, with D possibly TRBD1 on 5 matching bases. Germline assignment: CDR1 SGDLS and CDR2 YYNGEE. CDR3 length: 19 residues. The ends were cut back, 0 bases at V and 10 bases at J, with 28 bases in the middle. CDR3: CASSVGLGPGNSGSGKLFF. CDR3 DNA sequence: TGTGCCAGCAGCGTAGGGCTGGGGCCAGGGAATTCCGGGTCGGGAAAACTGTTTTTT.

Comment on this clone: A much more abundant neighbour one base away suggests this may be a read error. This rearrangement joins TRBV7-8 to TRBJ2-7; TRBD1 is a possible D gene (6 bases). CDR1 and CDR2 (germline): SGHVS, FQNEAQ. The CDR3 is 13 amino acids. The V end lost 5 bases, the J end lost 3 bases, and 11 bases lay between the germline ends. Here the CDR3 DNA reads TGTGCCAGCAGCGCAGCACAGGGCTACGAGCAGTACTTC. Amino acid sequence: CASSAAQGYEQYF. Together with reference TRBV7-8 and TRBJ2-7, the CDR3 gives the full variable domain: GAGVSQSPRYKVAKRGQDVALRCDPISGHVSLFWYQQALGQGPEFLTYFQNEAQLDKSGLPSDRFFAERPEGSVSTLKIQRTQQEDSAVYLCASSAAQGYEQYFGPGTRLTVT.

The chain carries TRBV12-3 or TRBV12-4 and TRBJ1-5; D is uncertain. The CDR3 sequence is 12 residues long. Trimming took 3 bases from V and 5 from J, leaving 5 bases between them. Written as DNA, the CDR3 is TGTGCCAGCAGTTTTTGGGATCAGCCCCAGCATTTT. Its protein product is CASSFWDQPQHF.

V gene TRBV20-1 combines with J gene TRBJ2-1; D is undetermined. The CDR3 runs 11 residues. The V end was cut by 7 bases, the J end by 2 bases, with 6 bases between. Per the germline V gene, CDR1 is DFQATT and CDR2 is SNEGSKA (reference sequence). CDR3 in amino acids: CSGSTYNEQFF. The CDR3, as DNA: TGCAGTGGGAGCACCTACAATGAGCAGTTCTTC.

The rearrangement joins TRBV11-2 to TRBJ1-4; 11 bases align to TRBD1. V was clipped by 4 bases and J by 8 bases; unmatched bases: 12. From germline, CDR1 is SGHAT and CDR2 FQNNGV. The CDR3 extends over 17 amino acids. The CDR3 DNA sequence: TGTGCCAGCAGCTCAGTTCTGGGACAGGGGGATGGGGAAAAACTGTTTTTT. This gives the protein CASSSVLGQGDGEKLFF.